Sequencing of this T cell receptor (beta chain) was carried out in a study of blood T cell repertoires in COVID-19. In the study overall: Both acute and convalescent COVID-19 samples were obtained from the United States, Italy and Spain. PBMCs, B-cell-depleted T cells, or T cells were the source of the cDNA or gDNA that made up the material.

In the authors' workflow: By means of reference gene primer amplification, nucleated cell counts were estimated. The assay was immunoSEQ multiplex PCR, and TCRdb's table has in-frame clones only and misses some. That table is the source of V, J and clone size, and D and trimming were worked out from the DNA. The sample lists 200,000 to 250,000 clones; 75% to 85% were seen once. Trimming at V came to 6 bases and at J to 6 bases, leaving 17 bases not matched to a gene. CDR3 size: 18 residues. The genes are TRBV23-1 and TRBJ2-1; TRBD2 aligns across 10 bases. TRBV23-1 is given ORF status, its function remaining uncertain. The receptor was isolated from a human donor in a cohort sampled during active COVID-19. Sequencing was carried out using peripheral blood. CDR3 in amino acids: CASRLQAYGTSAANEQFF. The CDR3 region has the DNA TGCGCCAGCAGGCTCCAGGCCTACGGGACTAGCGCAGCCAATGAGCAGTTCTTC.